The 8 T cell receptor beta chains presented below share a single source sample, sequenced in a study of blood T cell repertoires in COVID-19. Assay: immunoSEQ multiplex PCR; the TCRdb copy retains only in-frame clones and omits some. The table shows under 350,000 clones, with 85% to 90% occurring only once. Specimen: peripheral blood. The receptors originated from a man aged 35 to 55 with acute or convalescent COVID-19.

The chain combines TRBV7-5 with TRBJ2-4; no DNA check was done on the table's D call, TRBD2. TRBV7-5 is a pseudogene. The CDR3 is 19 residues long. The CDR3 sequence is CVRSPGAEKEFLVKNIQYF. In nucleotides, the CDR3 is TGTGTCAGAAGCCCGGGAGCCGAAAAGGAGTTTCTAGTCAAAAACATTCAGTACTTC.

The genes are TRBV3-1 (or the pseudogene TRBV3-2) and TRBJ1-3, with no clear D. The V end lost 0 bases, the J end lost 4 bases, and 10 bases lay between the germline ends. Germline lookup yields CDR1 LGHDT and CDR2 YNNKEL (reference sequence). This CDR3 is 15 amino acids long. CDR3 in amino acids: CASSQDFGFGNTIYF. In DNA, the CDR3 is TGTGCCAGCAGCCAAGATTTCGGGTTCGGAAACACCATATATTTT.

The chain combines TRBV5-5 with TRBJ2-7; the D gene is possibly TRBD2 (6 bases). V gave up 0 bases and J gave up 0 bases, with 13 bases separating them. There are 16 residues in the CDR3. Germline assignment: CDR1 SGHKS and CDR2 YYEKEE (reference sequence). DNA for the CDR3: TGTGCCAGCAGCTTGGGGGCGGGGTCCAGCTCCTACGAGCAGTACTTC. Translated: CASSLGAGSSSYEQYF.

Only a few counts were recorded for this clone. V usage is TRBV4-1 and J usage is TRBJ1-1; TRBD1 is a possible D gene (5 bases). CDR1 and CDR2 (germline): MGHRA, YSYEKL. The V end lost 0 bases, the J end lost 11 bases, and 13 bases lay between the germline ends. The CDR3 has 13 amino acids. As DNA, the CDR3 is TGCGCCAGCAGCCAAGATGAATCCCGGGGGGCTTTCTTT. Amino acid sequence: CASSQDESRGAFF.

The rearrangement links TRBV27 to TRBJ2-1; TRBD2 matches 7 bases. This CDR3 contains 17 residues. The V and J ends lost 1 base and 1 base, in that order; junction bases with no gene match: 7. CDR1 and CDR2 from the germline V gene are MNHEY and SMNVEV (reference sequence). The CDR3 coding sequence is TGTGCCAGCAGTTTATTACCAGCGGGGTCGTCCTACAATGAGCAGTTCTTC. It codes for CASSLLPAGSSYNEQFF.

This clone was counted only a few times. V is TRBV11-2 and J is TRBJ1-5, with a tentative D call TRBD1 (5 bases). V lost 0 bases to trimming and J lost 2 bases, with 11 bases between them. CDR3 length: 16 residues. The germline V gene has CDR1 SGHAT and CDR2 FQNNGV. CDR3 residues: CASSLDAGKGNQPQHF. Here the CDR3 DNA reads TGTGCCAGCAGCTTAGATGCAGGGAAAGGCAATCAGCCCCAGCATTTT.

The rearrangement joins TRBV15 to TRBJ1-5; maybe TRBD1 (5 bases). The CDR3 has 13 residues. Germline V lookup: CDR1 LNHNV, CDR2 YYDKDF (reference sequence). Trimming took off 8 bases at V and 4 bases at J, with 12 bases between the two ends. The CDR3 is CATSRDLNQPQHF. The CDR3, as DNA: TGTGCCACCTCCAGGGATCTAAATCAGCCCCAGCATTTT.

The chain recombines TRBV5-6 with TRBJ1-5, with TRBD1 matching over 11 bases. The germline CDR1 and CDR2 sequences are SGHDT and YYEEEE. Germline trimming cut 5 bases from V and 0 bases from J; bases unmatched to any gene: 10. This CDR3 has 18 amino acids. CDR3 nucleotides: TGTGCCAGCAGTCCCGGGACAGGGGGTCTCCATAGCAATCAGCCCCAGCATTTT. Translated: CASSPGTGGLHSNQPQHF.